This record concerns one T cell receptor (beta chain) sequence. This clonotype was seen repeatedly, ten times or more. Its cognate antigen has yet to be identified. It has no much larger one-base neighbor in the sample; base qualities were not kept. The data were produced on an Illumina HiSeq 2500. Quantitative 5'-RACE with molecular barcodes was used to prepare TCR beta libraries. For the original study's pipeline: To identify disease-linked TCR variants, a new computational method was used, one built on a probabilistic model of VDJ rearrangement. The public reads were reanalyzed by TCRdb: fastp trimming at Q25, MiXCR alignment, in-frame beta chains only. Entries that share a CDR3 protein sequence are merged under the most common genes and DNA. The V and J calls come from TCRdb's annotation, not from the publication. In all, the sample holds around 130,000 distinct CDR3 sequences, and about 7% of those were seen once. The ten largest make up 10% to 15% of the sample.

The sample belongs to a study of CD8 T cells in ankylosing spondylitis (dated by TCRdb to 2016 to 2017). Background on the whole study: The study profiled T cell receptor beta repertoires in healthy donors and ankylosing spondylitis patients to find disease-linked TCR variants. The full study cohort was made up of 25 ankylosing spondylitis patients and 108 healthy donors. Samples of peripheral blood were taken, and for ankylosing spondylitis patients, synovial fluid was collected as well. Overall study outcomes, separate from this receptor: The disease-linked clones were reported as significantly enriched in matched synovial fluid samples from ankylosing spondylitis patients. The disease-linked clones showed a CD8+ phenotype and occurred at relatively low frequencies in peripheral blood. Some of the motif variants had been reported before in the synovial fluid and blood of reactive arthritis patients, a finding that suggests common disease-initiation mechanisms. A TCR beta motif of about 8 highly homologous amino acid variants appeared characteristic of blood from ankylosing spondylitis patients.

The CDR3, from cysteine to phenylalanine, totals 15 residues. Only the CDR3 portion is preserved as DNA: 45 bases, with reading frame beginning at the first base. The junction carries 11 bases between V and J, which are trimmed by 2 bases and 3 bases respectively. Sequences SGHRS (CDR1) and YFSETQ (CDR2) are obtained from the germline V gene. The sequenced sample was blood, either unsorted or a sorted T cell fraction (not recorded which). The receptor was isolated from a male donor with ankylosing spondylitis or in good health (not recorded which). The V and J segments used are TRBV5-1 and TRBJ2-2, and the D gene may be TRBD1, 5 bases matching. Read as DNA, the sequence is TGCGCCAGCAGCTTCGCGCAGGGCGACACCGGGGAGCTGTTTTTT. It codes for CASSFAQGDTGELFF.